The clone carrying this T cell receptor (beta chain) is a singleton in its sample. Original processing methods: Estimates of nucleated cell counts were drawn from the amplification of reference gene primers. TCRdb's table, derived via immunoSEQ multiplex PCR, lists solely in-frame clones and lacks some. D and trimming come from the DNA, and the V and J calls and clone size come from that table. The sample includes some 190,000 clones, approximately 85% of them seen just once. These data originate in a study of blood T cell repertoires in COVID-19. The overall study: Specimens from acute and convalescent COVID-19 originated in the United States, Italy and Spain. Nucleic acid was either cDNA or gDNA, and it came from T cells, B-cell-depleted T cells, or PBMCs.

This CDR3 has 20 amino acids. Germline CDR1 LGHDT, CDR2 YNNKEL (reference sequence). V was clipped by 2 bases and J by 3 bases; unmatched bases: 18. J is TRBJ2-1 and V is TRBV3-1 (or the pseudogene TRBV3-2); 8 positions agree with TRBD2. Sequenced material: peripheral blood. The sequence came from a woman aged 70 to 79 with active or convalescent COVID-19. CDR3 sequence: CASSQIWGLAGRKDYNEQFF. For the CDR3, the DNA is TGTGCCAGCAGCCAAATTTGGGGGCTAGCGGGCAGAAAAGACTACAATGAGCAGTTCTTC.